The clone carrying this T cell receptor beta chain appeared a few times. The antigen is unknown. The sample belongs to a study of CD8+ T cells in alopecia areata. About the research overall: Treatment of the treated patients consisted of oral tofacitinib, 5 to 10 mg twice daily. Study conclusions and caveats: Persistence in scalp and blood during tofacitinib was observed for many expanded lesional clones. Under tofacitinib, fewer expanded CD8+ clones appeared among the top 100 scalp clones.

This sample's treatment: oral pan-JAK inhibitor, 5-10 mg twice daily. As the sequencing template, cDNA was produced by extracting RNA and reverse transcribing it. This table comes from immunoSEQ multiplex PCR, and its TCRdb copy is limited to in-frame clones, with some not included. The sample has 200,000 to 250,000 clones; under 60% are singletons. Germline-derived CDR1 and CDR2 are LNHDA and SQIVND (reference sequence). CDR3 length: 11 residues. Trimming removed 6 bases from V and 7 bases from J, with 6 bases in between. The rearrangement uses TRBV19 and TRBJ2-2; D unclear. The source was CD4+ T cells sorted from blood, collected at week 4, from a patient treated with tofacitinib. This TCR was sampled from a human donor with alopecia areata. CDR3 in DNA: TGTGCCAGTAGCCTATACGGGGAGCTGTTTTTT. Amino acid sequence: CASSLYGELFF.